This T cell receptor (beta chain) was retrieved from a study of human T cells and chemical hapten exposure. General study findings and limits: Expanded TCRs produced significantly more large CDR3 similarity clusters than controls did.

About this clonotype: Its matching antigen is unknown.

The CDR3 consists of 15 residues. The V gene lost 5 bases and the J gene lost 0 bases, with 11 bases spanning the gap. Germline V gene data show CDR1 as SGHVS and CDR2 as FQNEAQ. TCRdb ran MiXCR on the RACE reads and lists one entry per CDR3 protein. This sample has just over 95,000 distinct CDR3 sequences, with around 25% found just once. As for time point: patch test 3, about 24 weeks after DPC sensitization. Indicated treatment: therapeutic diphenylcyclopropenone sensitization with weekly scalp DPC. At every patch-test visit, blood was drawn before the patch test was applied. The chain is built from TRBV7-8 and TRBJ1-3; D not certain. Here the sequenced sample was whole blood, taken in connection with sensitization to the hapten diphenylcyclopropenone (DPC). This TCR was sampled from a man between 40 and 49 years old with alopecia areata. Some clones in this sample may be carry-over from other donors' samples. CDR3 coding DNA: TGTGCCAGCAGCCCTCTCAGCCGCTCTGGAAACACCATATATTTT. Residues: CASSPLSRSGNTIYF.